Each of the 21 T cell receptor beta chains below was sequenced from the same sample in a study of shared clonotypes between healthy human individuals (dated by TCRdb to 2019 to 2021). The library came from the immunoSEQ multiplex PCR assay. TCRdb took over this immuneACCESS table, retaining in-frame rearrangements with V and J assigned. Such tables are incomplete; in checked studies, under half of the missing clones stem from an unresolved V gene, and the remainder is unexplained. Recorded for this sample are over 400,000 clones; over 70% of them occurred a single time. The ten largest clones represent roughly 12% of the sample. The sequenced material came from PBMCs. Every receptor here comes from a woman between 40 and 50 years old in good health. Some clones in this sample may be carry-over from other donors' samples.

The chain has TRBV15 and TRBJ1-5; D unresolved. The CDR3 has 13 residues. The germline V gene encodes CDR1 LNHNV and CDR2 YYDKDF (reference sequence). The V end was cut by 1 base, the J end by 5 bases, with 6 bases between. CDR3 sequence (DNA): TGTGCCACCAGCAGAGTCCTCGATCAGCCCCAGCATTTT. Its translation is CATSRVLDQPQHF. Full variable domain (remainder filled in from reference TRBV15 and TRBJ1-5): DAMVIQNPRYQVTQFGKPVTLSCSQTLNHNVMYWYQQKSSQAPKLLFHYYDKDFNNEADTPDNFQSRRPNTSFCFLDIRSPGLGDTAMYLCATSRVLDQPQHFGDGTRLSIL.

The V call is TRBV21-1, the J call TRBJ2-7; the table's D call TRBD2 went unverified against the DNA. TRBV21-1 represents a pseudogene. The CDR3 length is 19 residues. CDR3 DNA: TGTGCCAGCAGCAAAGTGGGGGGTCTGGGGTGGCCGCTCTCCTACGAGCAGTACTTC. Amino acids: CASSKVGGLGWPLSYEQYF.

This clone appeared a few times. V is TRBV9 and J is TRBJ2-3; D possibly corresponds to TRBD2 (6 bases). V was clipped by 6 bases and J by 2 bases, with 13 bases between them. Germline V gene sequence: CDR1 SGDLS, CDR2 YYNGEE. The CDR3 spans 14 residues. The CDR3, as DNA: TGTGCCAGCAAACGGGAGATCCCCACAGATACGCAGTATTTT. This encodes CASKREIPTDTQYF.

The V call is TRBV29-1, the J call TRBJ2-1, with D unresolved. In germline, CDR1 is SQVTM, CDR2 ANQGSEA. The CDR3 consists of 10 residues. V lost 5 bases to trimming and J lost 5 bases, with 4 bases between them. The chain's CDR3 is CSVPDNEQFF. The CDR3 DNA sequence: TGCAGCGTTCCGGACAATGAGCAGTTCTTC.

This clone has a handful of counts. CDR3: CASSTKANYGYTF. CDR3 nucleotide sequence: TGTGCCAGCAGCACAAAAGCTAACTATGGCTACACCTTC. J is TRBJ1-2 and V is TRBV27, with D uncertain. V was pared by 6 bases and J by 0 bases, with 8 bases between. CDR1 is MNHEY and CDR2 is SMNVEV in the germline V gene (reference sequence). The CDR3 totals 13 residues.

The chain joins TRBV30 to TRBJ1-1, with 7 bases matching TRBD1. This CDR3 has 15 amino acids. CDR1 and CDR2 from the germline V gene are GTSNPN and SVGIG (reference sequence). The ends lost 4 bases at V and 0 bases at J; junction bases unmatched: 8. In nucleotides, the CDR3 is TGTGCCTGGACGAACAGGGGTGTCATGAACACTGAAGCTTTCTTT. It codes for CAWTNRGVMNTEAFF. The whole variable domain, filled in from reference TRBV30 and TRBJ1-1, reads SQTIHQWPATLVQPVGSPLSLECTVEGTSNPNLYWYRQAAGRGLQLLFYSVGIGQISSEVPQNLSASRPQDRQFILSSKKLLLSDSGFYLCAWTNRGVMNTEAFFGQGTRLTVV.

Comment on this clone: This likely came from a read error, as a far larger clone is one base away. This chain joins TRBV10-2 and TRBJ1-2; the D is unclear. Looked up from germline, CDR1 is WSHSY and CDR2 is SAAADI. Trimming took off 3 bases at V and 7 bases at J, with 9 bases between the two ends. This CDR3 region has 12 residues. CDR3 nucleotides: TGCGCCAGCAGTGAACAGAACAGTGGCTACACCTTC. This encodes CASSEQNSGYTF.

This clone was seen many times. Other DNA sequences from this sample encode an identical CDR3 as well. The chain has TRBV29-1 and TRBJ2-3; 9 bases line up with TRBD1. The trim removed 8 bases at V and 3 bases at J, leaving 6 bases unmatched. Germline lookup yields CDR1 SQVTM and CDR2 ANQGSEA. This CDR3 has 13 residues. This CDR3 is CSSRTGVTDTQYF. For the CDR3, the DNA is TGCAGCTCTCGGACAGGGGTTACAGATACGCAGTATTTT.

The V call is TRBV7-2, the J call TRBJ1-4, with 7 bases lining up with TRBD1. In germline, CDR1 is SGHTA, CDR2 FQGNSA. CDR3 length equals 14 residues. The ends lost 4 bases at V and 6 bases at J; junction bases unmatched: 5. The chain's CDR3 is CASSSRGADEKLFF. In DNA form, the CDR3 reads TGTGCCAGCAGCTCCAGGGGGGCCGATGAAAAACTGTTTTTT.

Comments on this clone: A far larger clone is only one base removed, so a read error is likely. The same CDR3 can be traced to other DNA sequences in this sample. This sequence joins TRBV30 and TRBJ1-1; no clear D. The CDR3 has 12 amino acids. Germline assignment: CDR1 GTSNPN and CDR2 SVGIG (reference sequence). V shed 2 bases and J shed 9 bases, with 13 bases lying between them. The CDR3 spells CAWSLPVSKAFF. CDR3 nucleotides: TGTGCCTGGAGTCTCCCGGTGTCGAAAGCTTTCTTT.

This chain uses TRBV9 with TRBJ2-3; D is uncertain. V was pared by 0 bases and J by 3 bases, with 8 bases between. CDR1 is SGDLS, CDR2 YYNGEE, per germline. CDR3 length: 14 amino acids. CDR3 region: CASSVVLGTDTQYF. The CDR3 nucleotides read TGTGCCAGCAGCGTAGTACTGGGGACAGATACGCAGTATTTT.

Of note for this clone: This likely traces to a read error, being one base from a far larger clone. V usage is TRBV5-6 and J usage is TRBJ1-4, with D perhaps matching TRBD1 (6 bases). Germline CDR1 reads SGHDT; CDR2 reads YYEEEE. This CDR3 is 14 amino acids long. CDR3 residues: CASSPQGVGEKLSF. The CDR3 DNA sequence: TGTGCCAGCAGCCCACAGGGAGTAGGGGAAAAACTGTCTTTT.

The table lists this clone with a few counts. The chain combines TRBV30 with TRBJ1-1; 7 bases map to TRBD1. CDR3 length: 13 residues. Germline trimming cut 4 bases from V and 1 base from J; bases unmatched to any gene: 3. In germline, CDR1 is GTSNPN, CDR2 SVGIG (reference sequence). The CDR3 loop reads CAWNNRGNTEAFF. The CDR3 DNA reads TGTGCCTGGAATAACAGGGGGAACACTGAAGCTTTCTTT.

This clone has more than one count but fewer than ten. The chain links TRBV4-2 to TRBJ2-1, with D maybe TRBD2 (6 bases). CDR3 size: 15 residues. Deletions cut 3 bases from V and 6 bases from J, with 15 bases between. The germline CDR1 and CDR2 sequences are LGHNA and YNFKEQ. CDR3 DNA sequence: TGTGCCAGCAGCCAGAAGGGCGGGAAGAGCAATGAGCAGTTCTTC. The encoded protein is CASSQKGGKSNEQFF.

The V gene is TRBV5-4, the J gene TRBJ2-7, with 9 bases fitting TRBD1. With 2 bases clipped from V and 3 bases from J, the junction kept 6 bases outside the gene matches. The CDR3 is 15 residues long. CDR1 is SGHNT, CDR2 YYREEE, per germline (reference sequence). The chain's CDR3 is CASSFPGQGNYEQYF. Written as DNA, the CDR3 is TGTGCCAGCAGCTTCCCGGGACAGGGAAACTACGAGCAGTACTTC.

The J gene is TRBJ2-7, the V gene TRBV11-2; no definite D call. Germline CDR1 and CDR2: SGHAT and FQNNGV. V gave up 4 bases and J gave up 4 bases, with 11 bases separating them. The CDR3 is made up of 13 amino acids. CDR3 protein: CASSSTNRYEQYF. In nucleotides, the CDR3 is TGTGCCAGCAGCTCAACGAACCGATACGAGCAGTACTTC.

This clone was observed many times. The chain is built from TRBV7-9 and TRBJ1-2; a weak D match, TRBD1 (5 bases). CDR3 length: 13 amino acids. Germline values: CDR1 SEHNR, CDR2 FQNEAQ (reference sequence). V gave up 4 bases and J gave up 6 bases, with 12 bases separating them. CDR3 amino acids: CASSYRQENGYTF. The CDR3 region has the DNA TGTGCCAGCAGCTACAGGCAGGAGAATGGCTACACCTTC.

The V call is TRBV5-6, the J call TRBJ1-4, with D maybe TRBD1 (5 bases). Germline V gene data show CDR1 as SGHDT and CDR2 as YYEEEE. The CDR3 spans 13 residues. V lost 4 bases to trimming and J lost 8 bases, with 12 bases between them. CDR3 DNA: TGTGCCAGCAGCGCCGACAGAGGCGAAAAACTGTTTTTT. Translation: CASSADRGEKLFF.

This chain uses TRBV2 with TRBJ2-2; maybe TRBD2 (6 bases). Germline-derived CDR1 and CDR2 are SNHLY and FYNNEI. The CDR3 spans 17 residues. V was trimmed by 3 bases and J by 5 bases, leaving 19 bases between them. CDR3 sequence reads: CASSDVVGSGFTGELFF. The CDR3 DNA is TGTGCCAGCAGTGACGTGGTCGGGAGCGGGTTTACCGGGGAGCTGTTTTTT.

V and J are TRBV5-1 and TRBJ2-7, with 9 bases that match TRBD1. The germline CDR1 and CDR2 sequences are SGHRS and YFSETQ. V was pared by 4 bases and J by 0 bases, with 8 bases of the junction left unmatched. The CDR3 extends over 16 amino acids. The CDR3 here is CASSVYRGRSSYEQYF. The CDR3 DNA sequence: TGCGCCAGCAGCGTATACAGGGGGCGGAGCTCCTACGAGCAGTACTTC. Full variable domain (outside the CDR3, taken from reference TRBV5-1 and TRBJ2-7): KAGVTQTPRYLIKTRGQQVTLSCSPISGHRSVSWYQQTPGQGLQFLFEYFSETQRNKGNFPGRFSGRQFSNSRSEMNVSTLELGDSALYLCASSVYRGRSSYEQYFGPGTRLTVT.

This rearrangement joins TRBV2 to TRBJ1-2; no definite D call. The CDR3 covers 12 residues. Germline CDR1 SNHLY, CDR2 FYNNEI. V was shortened by 7 bases and J by 0 bases, with 6 bases between the two germline ends. The chain's CDR3 is CASTLANYGYTF. As DNA, the CDR3 is TGTGCCAGCACGTTGGCTAACTATGGCTACACCTTC.